The 26 T cell receptor beta chains in this list originate from one sample, sequenced in a study of cytomegalovirus exposure and HLA in healthy donors. 60 Vbeta and 13 Jbeta primers were used in PCR. Sequenced by immunoSEQ multiplex PCR; TCRdb stores in-frame clones only, minus some. The listing records about 53,000 clones. Sequencing was carried out using PBMCs. Source of these receptors: a man younger than 35 in good health and CMV-seropositive.

CDR3 region: CASRRPSGSLGELFF. DNA of the CDR3: TGCGCCAGCAGACGTCCTAGCGGGAGTTTAGGGGAGCTGTTTTTT. The chain links TRBV10-2 to TRBJ2-2; 10 bases line up with TRBD2. The CDR3 is 15 amino acids. Germline CDR1 and CDR2: WSHSY and SAAADI. The trim removed 6 bases at V and 8 bases at J, leaving 9 bases unmatched.

The chain combines TRBV6-6 with TRBJ2-7, with TRBD1 matching over 7 bases. The V gene's germline CDR1 is MNHNY and CDR2 SVGAGI (reference sequence). With 8 bases clipped from V and 3 bases from J, the junction kept 10 bases outside the gene matches. The CDR3 totals 14 residues. CDR3 region: CASGSRDSFYEQYF. CDR3 DNA: TGTGCCAGCGGGTCAAGGGACAGCTTCTACGAGCAGTACTTC.

The chain links TRBV19 to TRBJ2-2; D gene unclear. The CDR3 is 12 residues long. Trimming removed 9 bases from V and 3 bases from J, with 8 bases in between. Germline V gene lookup returns CDR1 LNHDA and CDR2 SQIVND (reference sequence). CDR3 amino acids: CASIQDTGELFF. The DNA of the CDR3 is TGTGCCAGCATACAAGACACCGGGGAGCTGTTTTTT.

The genes are TRBV11-1 and TRBJ2-1; 12 bases fit TRBD1. This CDR3 is 17 amino acids long. Germline V lookup: CDR1 SGHAT, CDR2 FQDESV (reference sequence). V lost 1 base and J lost 8; bases outside the gene matches: 9. CDR3 sequence (DNA): TGTGCCAGCAGCTTAGTGGAGGGACAGGGGGCTTACTATGAGCAGTTCTTC. Its protein product is CASSLVEGQGAYYEQFF.

The chain couples TRBV7-2 to TRBJ1-4, with D tentatively TRBD1 (6 bases). The CDR3 spans 14 residues. Germline V gives CDR1 SGHTA, CDR2 FQGNSA. V gave up 1 base and J gave up 8 bases, with 11 bases separating them. CDR3 region: CASSLGGQSEKLFF. CDR3 bases: TGTGCCAGCAGCTTAGGGGGGCAGAGCGAAAAACTGTTTTTT.

The chain joins TRBV19 to TRBJ2-3, with 8 bases lining up with TRBD1. The junction had 16 bases not matched to a gene; V was cut back by 8 bases and J by 0 bases. Germline CDR1 is LNHDA and CDR2 is SQIVND (reference sequence). The CDR3 has 18 residues. This CDR3 is CASHPSGDRSSSTDTQYF. The CDR3, as DNA: TGTGCCAGTCACCCCTCGGGGGACAGGAGTTCTAGCACAGATACGCAGTATTTT.

The CDR3 bases are TGTGCCAGCAGCTTAAGCGGGACAGGGGGCAATGAGCAGTTCTTC. It codes for CASSLSGTGGNEQFF. The chain links TRBV7-3 to TRBJ2-1, with 11 bases aligning to TRBD1. Unmatched junction bases numbered 2, after V lost 1 base and J lost 6 bases. The germline V gene has CDR1 SGHTA and CDR2 FQGTGA. This CDR3 is 15 amino acids long.

J is TRBJ1-6 and V is TRBV10-3; 8 nucleotides match TRBD1. V shed 7 bases, J shed 9 bases, and the junction held 8 bases outside the gene matches. The length of the CDR3 is 14 residues. Germline CDR1 reads ENHRY; CDR2 reads SYGVKD. CDR3 amino acids: CAITEDRDRSPLHF. In nucleotides, the CDR3 is TGTGCCATCACCGAGGACAGGGATCGTTCACCCCTCCACTTT.

The rearrangement uses TRBV7-9 and TRBJ2-7; 9 nucleotides line up with TRBD2. The V gene's germline CDR1 is SEHNR and CDR2 FQNEAQ (reference sequence). V lost 7 bases to trimming and J lost 4 bases; unmatched junction nucleotides: 11. The CDR3 consists of 15 residues. The CDR3 DNA reads TGTGCCAGCATCCTCATACAGCGGGAGGCTTACGAGCAGTACTTC. As protein: CASILIQREAYEQYF.

The chain combines TRBV29-1 with TRBJ1-2; the match to TRBD1 covers 7 bases. V was clipped by 7 bases and J by 0 bases; unmatched bases: 8. There are 14 residues in the CDR3. The germline CDR1 and CDR2 sequences are SQVTM and ANQGSEA. DNA for the CDR3: TGCAGCGCGACAGGGAATGTCGCTAACTATGGCTACACCTTC. This sequence encodes CSATGNVANYGYTF.

V and J are TRBV27 and TRBJ2-7; 7 bases match TRBD2. The CDR3 has 15 amino acids. The germline CDR1 and CDR2 sequences are MNHEY and SMNVEV (reference sequence). V gave up 3 bases and J gave up 1 base; unmatched junction bases: 6. The CDR3 spells CASSFWSSGSYEQYF. The DNA of the CDR3 is TGTGCCAGCAGTTTTTGGTCTAGCGGTTCCTACGAGCAGTACTTC.

CDR3 bases: TGTGCCAGCAGCTTAGGGGTTAGCGGGAGAAAGACAGATACGCAGTATTTT. Encoded protein: CASSLGVSGRKTDTQYF. The rearrangement links TRBV7-9 to TRBJ2-3; 9 bases agree with TRBD2. The CDR3 spans 17 residues. V trimming: 1 base; J trimming: 3 bases; junction bases outside the gene matches: 8. Germline CDR1 SEHNR, CDR2 FQNEAQ (reference sequence).

This chain uses TRBV27 with TRBJ2-7; tentatively, D is TRBD1 (5 bases). This CDR3 has 15 amino acids. The germline V gene encodes CDR1 MNHEY and CDR2 SMNVEV (reference sequence). Trimming took off 5 bases at V and 7 bases at J, with 21 bases between the two ends. The DNA for the CDR3 is TGTGCCAGCAGTCGAACCCTCATGGGGCGGTTGGAGCAGTACTTC. Residues: CASSRTLMGRLEQYF.

This rearrangement joins TRBV14 to TRBJ1-4; 7 nucleotides line up with TRBD1. The CDR3 is 14 amino acids. J lost 8 bases, V lost 3 bases, and 6 bases had no gene match. Germline assignment: CDR1 SGHDN and CDR2 FVKESK. This CDR3 reads CASSQHSTGEKLFF. The CDR3 region has the DNA TGTGCCAGCAGCCAGCACTCGACAGGGGAAAAACTGTTTTTT.

This chain connects TRBV5-1 to TRBJ1-1; TRBD1 is a possible D gene (6 bases). Germline V gives CDR1 SGHRS, CDR2 YFSETQ. V was shortened by 4 bases and J by 5 bases, with 21 bases between the two germline ends. The CDR3 covers 16 residues. The CDR3 DNA reads TGCGCCAGCAGCCGAGTACTTTCAGGGGTATATACTGAAGCTTTCTTT. It codes for CASSRVLSGVYTEAFF.

V and J are TRBV5-1 and TRBJ1-3; 7 bases are shared with TRBD1. V gave up 3 bases and J gave up 0 bases; unmatched junction bases: 6. Germline CDR1 and CDR2: SGHRS and YFSETQ. This CDR3 has 16 residues. Here the CDR3 reads CASSSSGDSSGNTIYF. The CDR3 region has the DNA TGCGCCAGCAGCTCCTCCGGGGACAGCTCTGGAAACACCATATATTTT.

The V call is TRBV2, the J call TRBJ2-2; D not certain. This CDR3 comprises 14 residues. The germline CDR1 and CDR2 sequences are SNHLY and FYNNEI. The ends were cut back, 2 bases at V and 2 bases at J, with 6 bases in the middle. The chain's CDR3 is CASSEPFNTGELFF. The DNA for the CDR3 is TGTGCCAGCAGTGAACCTTTTAACACCGGGGAGCTGTTTTTT.

On this clone: One end of the junction fails to match germline, which may point to a read error. The rearrangement joins TRBV6-1 to TRBJ1-6, with 10 bases fitting TRBD1. The CDR3 has 17 residues. Per germline, CDR1 MNHNS and CDR2 SASEGT. This chain's CDR3 is CASCDSSGTGVNSPLHF. The CDR3 DNA sequence: TGTGCCAGCTGTGATTCTTCCGGGACAGGGGTTAATTCACCCCTCCACTTT.

Concerning this clone itself: The same CDR3 is also encoded by other DNA sequences in this sample. The chain combines TRBV28 with TRBJ2-7; 8 nucleotides line up with TRBD1. Looked up from germline, CDR1 is MDHEN and CDR2 is SYDVKM. Germline trimming cut 3 bases from V and 4 bases from J; bases unmatched to any gene: 5. The CDR3 is 14 amino acids. The CDR3 loop is CASSFSGQGYEQYF. CDR3 bases: TGTGCCAGCAGTTTCTCAGGACAGGGTTACGAGCAGTACTTC.

In DNA form, the CDR3 reads TGTGCCAGCAGCTTGGACAGCTGGAACACTGAAGCTTTCTTT. It encodes CASSLDSWNTEAFF. The rearrangement links TRBV5-4 to TRBJ1-1; D is ambiguous. Germline CDR1 and CDR2: SGHNT and YYREEE (reference sequence). The CDR3 has 14 amino acids. The V end was cut by 0 bases, the J end by 1 base, with 7 bases between.

The genes are TRBV19 and TRBJ1-3, with D unclear. CDR3 length: 15 amino acids. Germline CDR1 reads LNHDA; CDR2 reads SQIVND (reference sequence). Trimming took off 7 bases at V and 2 bases at J, with 15 bases between the two ends. CDR3 region: CASKKDSLPGNTIYF. In DNA form, the CDR3 reads TGTGCCAGTAAGAAGGACTCCCTTCCTGGAAACACCATATATTTT.

The CDR3 spells CASSSGTGESFF. As DNA, the CDR3 is TGTGCCAGCAGCTCCGGGACAGGGGAATCTTTCTTT. The chain has TRBV7-9 and TRBJ1-1; 10 positions match TRBD1. The CDR3 covers 12 residues. The ends lost 4 bases at V and 12 bases at J; junction bases unmatched: 5. Germline V gives CDR1 SEHNR, CDR2 FQNEAQ (reference sequence).

The rearrangement uses TRBV20-1 and TRBJ2-1; no definite D call. Trimming pared 0 bases from V and 10 bases from J, leaving 7 bases between. The germline gives CDR1 DFQATT, CDR2 SNEGSKA (reference sequence). The CDR3 is 11 amino acids. CDR3 sequence (DNA): TGCAGTGCTAGAGATCCCCCAGAGCAGTTCTTC. Protein product: CSARDPPEQFF.

This chain links TRBV19 with TRBJ2-5; D is ambiguous. TRBJ2-7 matches the DNA end more closely, so the J call is doubtful. CDR1 and CDR2 from the germline V gene are LNHDA and SQIVND (reference sequence). The CDR3 has 11 amino acids. CDR3 DNA sequence: TGTGCCAGTAGTATAGGAGTCGAGCAGTACTTC. Protein sequence: CASSIGVEQYF.

This chain connects TRBV9 to TRBJ2-7; TRBD2 agrees at 8 bases. V was clipped by 3 bases and J by 5 bases; unmatched bases: 10. The CDR3 has 15 amino acids. The germline gives CDR1 SGDLS, CDR2 YYNGEE. The CDR3 region is CASSGHGGLGNEQYF. DNA for the CDR3: TGTGCCAGCAGCGGGCACGGGGGACTAGGAAACGAGCAGTACTTC.

The chain employs TRBV5-6 and TRBJ2-5, with a possible D match to TRBD1 (6 bases). The CDR3 runs to 14 residues. Per the germline V gene, CDR1 is SGHDT and CDR2 is YYEEEE. V was trimmed by 2 bases and J by 2 bases, leaving 10 bases between them. CDR3 in amino acids: CASSLIGGQETQYF. The CDR3, as DNA: TGTGCCAGCAGCTTAATAGGGGGTCAAGAGACCCAGTACTTC. The full variable domain, with the rest looked up from reference TRBV5-6 and TRBJ2-5, is DAGVTQSPTHLIKTRGQQVTLRCSPKSGHDTVSWYQQALGQGPQFIFQYYEEEERQRGNFPDRFSGHQFPNYSSELNVNALLLGDSALYLCASSLIGGQETQYFGPGTRLLVL.